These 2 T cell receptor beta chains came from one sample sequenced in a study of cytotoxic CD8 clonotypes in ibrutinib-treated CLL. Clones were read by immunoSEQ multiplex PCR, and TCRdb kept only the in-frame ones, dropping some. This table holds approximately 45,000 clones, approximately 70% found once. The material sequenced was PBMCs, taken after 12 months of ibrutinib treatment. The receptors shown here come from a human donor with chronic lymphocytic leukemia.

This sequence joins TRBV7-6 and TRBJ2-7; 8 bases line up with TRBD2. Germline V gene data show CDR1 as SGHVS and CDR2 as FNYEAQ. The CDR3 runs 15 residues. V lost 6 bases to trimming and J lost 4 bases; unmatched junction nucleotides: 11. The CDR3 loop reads CASSPSSGSRYEQYF. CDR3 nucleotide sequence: TGTGCCAGCAGTCCGAGCAGCGGGAGCAGGTACGAGCAGTACTTC.

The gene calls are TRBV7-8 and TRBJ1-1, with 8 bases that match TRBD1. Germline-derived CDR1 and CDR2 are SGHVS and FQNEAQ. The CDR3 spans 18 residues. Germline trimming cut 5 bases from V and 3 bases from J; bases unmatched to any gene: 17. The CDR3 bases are TGTGCCAGCAGCAAAGAGACAGGGGTGAGATGGAGGGACACTGAAGCTTTCTTT. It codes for CASSKETGVRWRDTEAFF.